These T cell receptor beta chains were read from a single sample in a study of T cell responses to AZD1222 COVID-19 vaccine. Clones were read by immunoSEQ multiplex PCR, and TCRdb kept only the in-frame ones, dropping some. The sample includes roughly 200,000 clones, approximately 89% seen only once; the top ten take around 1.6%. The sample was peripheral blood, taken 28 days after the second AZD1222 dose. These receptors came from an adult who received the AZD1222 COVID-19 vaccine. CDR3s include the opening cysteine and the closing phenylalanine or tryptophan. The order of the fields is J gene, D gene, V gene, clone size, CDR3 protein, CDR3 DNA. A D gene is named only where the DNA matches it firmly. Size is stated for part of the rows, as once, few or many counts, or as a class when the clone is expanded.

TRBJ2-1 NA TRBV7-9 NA CASSSSGAYNEQFF TGTGCCAGCAGCTCCTCGGGGGCCTACAATGAGCAGTTCTTC
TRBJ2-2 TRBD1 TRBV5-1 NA CASSPGQGILGELFF TGCGCCAGCAGCCCGGGACAGGGGATTCTCGGGGAGCTGTTTTTT
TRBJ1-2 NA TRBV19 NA CASSIIGLGDSNYGYTF TGTGCCAGTAGTATAATCGGGCTGGGAGACTCTAACTATGGCTACACCTTC
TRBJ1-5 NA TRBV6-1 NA CASSDGQISNQPQHF TGTGCCAGCAGTGATGGGCAGATTAGCAATCAGCCCCAGCATTTT
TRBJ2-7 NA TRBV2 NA CASKVGPYEQYF TGTGCCAGCAAGGTGGGCCCCTACGAGCAGTACTTC
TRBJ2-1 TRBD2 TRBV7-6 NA CASSLSGSSYNEQFF TGTGCCAGCAGCTTGAGCGGGAGCTCCTACAATGAGCAGTTCTTC
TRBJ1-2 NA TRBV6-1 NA CASSDMGEWNYGYTF TGTGCCAGCAGTGACATGGGGGAGTGGAACTATGGCTACACCTTC
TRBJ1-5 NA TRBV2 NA CASSGEGASNQPQHF TGTGCCAGCAGTGGGGAGGGAGCCTCCAATCAGCCCCAGCATTTT
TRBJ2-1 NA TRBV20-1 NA CSASLRGLYNEQFF TGCAGTGCTAGTTTAAGAGGTCTTTACAATGAGCAGTTCTTC
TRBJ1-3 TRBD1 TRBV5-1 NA CASSFGQGSGNTIYF TGCGCCAGCAGCTTTGGACAGGGTAGTGGAAACACCATATATTTT
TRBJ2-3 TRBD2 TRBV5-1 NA CASSYGLAGGTDTQYF TGCGCCAGCAGCTATGGACTAGCGGGTGGCACAGATACGCAGTATTTT
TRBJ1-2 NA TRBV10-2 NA CASSPGTANYGYTF TGCGCCAGCAGCCCAGGGACCGCCAACTATGGCTACACCTTC
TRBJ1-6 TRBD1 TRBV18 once CASSQTGENSPLHF TGTGCCAGCTCACAGACAGGGGAAAATTCACCCCTCCACTTT
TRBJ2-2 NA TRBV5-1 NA CASSSWGADGELFF TGCGCCAGCAGCTCCTGGGGGGCGGACGGGGAGCTGTTTTTT
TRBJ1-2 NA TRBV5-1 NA CASSLASVVGYTF TGCGCCAGCAGCTTGGCGTCAGTCGTTGGCTACACCTTC
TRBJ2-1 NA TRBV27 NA CASRPIGSNEQFF TGTGCCAGCCGTCCGATCGGGTCCAATGAGCAGTTCTTC
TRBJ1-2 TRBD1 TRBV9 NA CASSGGQVDSNYGYTF TGTGCCAGCAGCGGGGGACAGGTCGACTCTAACTATGGCTACACCTTC
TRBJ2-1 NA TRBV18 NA CASSSRTDEQFF TGTGCCAGCTCCTCTCGGACTGATGAGCAGTTCTTC
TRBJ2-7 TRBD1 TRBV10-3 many CAISNPPTGGQPYEQYF TGTGCCATCTCGAACCCCCCAACAGGGGGCCAGCCCTACGAGCAGTACTTC
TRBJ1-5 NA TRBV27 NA CARVSRGKNQPQHF TGTGCCAGGGTCTCTAGGGGGAAAAATCAGCCCCAGCATTTT
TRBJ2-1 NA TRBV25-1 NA CASSDFGQGGNEQFF TGTGCCAGCAGTGATTTCGGGCAGGGCGGCAATGAGCAGTTCTTC
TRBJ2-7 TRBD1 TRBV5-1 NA CASSFQQGKYEQYF TGCGCCAGCAGCTTCCAACAGGGGAAGTACGAGCAGTACTTC
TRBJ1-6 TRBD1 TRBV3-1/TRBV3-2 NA CASSPQDRGRNSPLHF TGTGCCAGCAGCCCCCAGGATAGGGGGCGTAATTCACCCCTCCACTTT
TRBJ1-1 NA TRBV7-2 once CASSLGGEGTEAFF TGTGCCAGCAGCTTGGGGGGAGAGGGTACTGAAGCTTTCTTT
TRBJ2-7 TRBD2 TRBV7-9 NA CASSSPGTSRYEQYF TGTGCCAGCAGCTCTCCCGGGACTAGTCGGTACGAGCAGTACTTC
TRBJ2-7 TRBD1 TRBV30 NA CAWIKSTGTASYEQYF TGTGCCTGGATCAAATCGACCGGGACAGCCTCCTACGAGCAGTACTTC
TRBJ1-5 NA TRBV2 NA CASRPGGGYSNQPQHF TGTGCCAGCAGGCCCGGGGGAGGTTATAGCAATCAGCCCCAGCATTTT
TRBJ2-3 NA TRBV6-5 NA CASSLTGQLRHTQYF TGTGCCAGCAGTCTTACAGGGCAGCTGCGACATACGCAGTATTTT
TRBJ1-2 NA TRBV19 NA CASSISGGAYGYTF TGTGCCAGTAGTATCTCCGGGGGAGCCTATGGCTACACCTTC
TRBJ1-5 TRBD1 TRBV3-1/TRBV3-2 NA CASSQGTGSNQPQHF TGTGCCAGCAGTCAAGGGACAGGTAGCAATCAGCCCCAGCATTTT
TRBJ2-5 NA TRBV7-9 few CASSLGGGRKTQYF TGTGCCAGCAGCTTAGGCGGAGGGAGGAAGACCCAGTACTTC
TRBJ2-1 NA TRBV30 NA CAWSVLGLGDNEQFF TGTGCCTGGAGTGTACTCGGGTTAGGGGACAATGAGCAGTTCTTC